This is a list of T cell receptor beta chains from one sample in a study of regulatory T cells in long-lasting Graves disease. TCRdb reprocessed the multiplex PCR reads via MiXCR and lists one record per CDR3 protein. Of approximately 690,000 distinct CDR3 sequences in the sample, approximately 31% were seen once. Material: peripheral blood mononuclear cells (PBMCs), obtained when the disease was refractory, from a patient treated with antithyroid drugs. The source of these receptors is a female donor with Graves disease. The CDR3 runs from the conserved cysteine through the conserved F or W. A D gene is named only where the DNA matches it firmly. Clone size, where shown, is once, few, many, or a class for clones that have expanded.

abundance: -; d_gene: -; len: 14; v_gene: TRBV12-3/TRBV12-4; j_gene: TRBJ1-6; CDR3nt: TGTGCCAGCAGCTTAACGGGGGAAAGCTCACCCCTCCACTTT; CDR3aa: CASSLTGESSPLHF
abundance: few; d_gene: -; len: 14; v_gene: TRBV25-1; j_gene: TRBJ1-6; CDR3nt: TGTGCCAGCAGTGAGTGGACCGGGAATTCACCCCTCCACTTT; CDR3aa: CASSEWTGNSPLHF
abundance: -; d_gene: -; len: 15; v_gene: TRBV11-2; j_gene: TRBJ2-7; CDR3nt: TGTGCCAGCAGCACTTGGACTCGAAAATTATACGAGCAGTACTTC; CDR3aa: CASSTWTRKLYEQYF
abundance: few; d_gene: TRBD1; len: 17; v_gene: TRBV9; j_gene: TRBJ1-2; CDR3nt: TGTGCCAGCAGCGTAGCTGGGGACAGGTCCCTAGTCTATGGCTACACCTTC; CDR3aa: CASSVAGDRSLVYGYTF
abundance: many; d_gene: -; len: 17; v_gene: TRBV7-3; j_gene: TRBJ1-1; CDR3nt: TGTGCCAGCAGCTTAATGGCGGTGGGAGGGATGAACACTGAAGCTTTCTTT; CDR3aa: CASSLMAVGGMNTEAFF
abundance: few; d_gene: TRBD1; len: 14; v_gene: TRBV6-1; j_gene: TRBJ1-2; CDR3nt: TGTGCCAGCAGAGACGCCGGGACAGGGAATGGCTACACCTTC; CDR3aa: CASRDAGTGNGYTF
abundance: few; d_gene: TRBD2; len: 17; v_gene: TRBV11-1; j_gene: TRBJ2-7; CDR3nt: TGTGCCAGCAGCTTTACTGAGGGACTAGCGGGAGCCTACGAGCAGTACTTC; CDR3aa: CASSFTEGLAGAYEQYF
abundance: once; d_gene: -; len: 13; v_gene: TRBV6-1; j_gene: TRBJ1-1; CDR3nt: TGTGCCAGCAGCCCCGAGACGATCACTGAAGCTTTCTTT; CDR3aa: CASSPETITEAFF
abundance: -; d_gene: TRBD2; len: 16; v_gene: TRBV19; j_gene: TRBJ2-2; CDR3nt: TGTGCCAGTATCACAGGGCTAGCGGGAAACACCGGGGAGCTGTTTTTT; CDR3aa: CASITGLAGNTGELFF
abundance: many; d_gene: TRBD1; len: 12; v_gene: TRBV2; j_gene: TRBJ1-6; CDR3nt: TGTGCCAGCAGACAGGGGGCTTCACCCCTCCACTTT; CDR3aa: CASRQGASPLHF
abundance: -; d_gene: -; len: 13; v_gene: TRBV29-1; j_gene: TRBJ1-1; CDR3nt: TGCAGCGTTGAAGAGGATTGGAACACTGAAGCTTTCTTT; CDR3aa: CSVEEDWNTEAFF
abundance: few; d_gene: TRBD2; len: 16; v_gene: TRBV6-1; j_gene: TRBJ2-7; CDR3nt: TGTGCCAGCAGTACTAGTCTAGCGGGAAGGACCTACGAGCAGTACTTC; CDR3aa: CASSTSLAGRTYEQYF
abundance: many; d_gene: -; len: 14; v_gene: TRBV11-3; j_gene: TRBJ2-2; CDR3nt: TGTGCCAGCAGACGTACAGGGAACACCGGGGAGCTGTTTTTT; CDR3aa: CASRRTGNTGELFF
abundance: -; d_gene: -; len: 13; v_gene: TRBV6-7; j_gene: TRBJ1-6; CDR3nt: TGTGCCCCCGGCGGGGCGGATCGTTCACCCCTCCACTTT; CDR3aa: CAPGGADRSPLHF
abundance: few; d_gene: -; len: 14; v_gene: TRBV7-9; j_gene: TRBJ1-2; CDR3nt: TGTGCCAGCAGCTTAACCGGAGAGGGAGGTGGCTACACCTTC; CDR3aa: CASSLTGEGGGYTF
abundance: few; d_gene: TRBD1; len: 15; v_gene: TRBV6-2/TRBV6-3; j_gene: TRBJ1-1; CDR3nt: TGTGCCAGCAGTTACCACGGGCAGGGGGCCACTGAAGCTTTCTTT; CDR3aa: CASSYHGQGATEAFF
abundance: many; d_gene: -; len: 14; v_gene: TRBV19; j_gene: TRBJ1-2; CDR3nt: TGTGCCAGTAGTATTGGGGAAGCAATCGGTGGCTACACCTTC; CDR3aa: CASSIGEAIGGYTF
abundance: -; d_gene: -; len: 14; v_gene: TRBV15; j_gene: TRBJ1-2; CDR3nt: TGTGCCACCAGCAGAGATGAGAGGTTTGGTGGCTACACCTTC; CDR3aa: CATSRDERFGGYTF
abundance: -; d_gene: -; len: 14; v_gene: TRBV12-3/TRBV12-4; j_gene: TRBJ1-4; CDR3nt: TGTGCCAGCAGTCGGCCAGCAACTAATGAAAAACTGTTTTTT; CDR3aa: CASSRPATNEKLFF
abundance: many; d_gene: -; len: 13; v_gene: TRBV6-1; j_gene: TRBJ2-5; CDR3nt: TGTGCCAGCAGCGGGGGGCGAAGGGAGACCCAGTACTTC; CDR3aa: CASSGGRRETQYF
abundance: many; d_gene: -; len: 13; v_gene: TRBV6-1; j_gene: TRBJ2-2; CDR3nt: TGTGCCAGCAAGGAAGCGAACACCGGGGAGCTGTTTTTT; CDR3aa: CASKEANTGELFF
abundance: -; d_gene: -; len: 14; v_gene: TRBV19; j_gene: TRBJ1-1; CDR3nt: TGTGCCAGTAATACCCCAGCCTTGAACACTGAAGCTTTCTTT; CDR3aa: CASNTPALNTEAFF
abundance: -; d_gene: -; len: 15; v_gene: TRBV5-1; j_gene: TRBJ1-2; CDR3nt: TGCGCCAGCAGCACGCGGGACGGAACTCCCTATGGCTACACCTTC; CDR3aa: CASSTRDGTPYGYTF
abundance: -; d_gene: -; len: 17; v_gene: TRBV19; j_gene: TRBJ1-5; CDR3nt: TGTGCCAGTAGCTCGCCATGGGAAGGGATGAACAATCAGCCCCAGCATTTT; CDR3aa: CASSSPWEGMNNQPQHF
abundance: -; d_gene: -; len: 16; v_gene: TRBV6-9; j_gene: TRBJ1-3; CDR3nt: TGTGCCAGCAGTTCCGGACGGTGGATCTCTGGAAACACCATATATTTT; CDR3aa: CASSSGRWISGNTIYF